The 9 T cell receptor beta chains reported below all come from one sample, sequenced in a study of blood T cell repertoires in COVID-19. This table comes from immunoSEQ multiplex PCR, and its TCRdb copy is limited to in-frame clones, with some not included. The data contain roughly 200,000 clones, approximately 83% of them singletons. What was sequenced was peripheral blood. The receptors were gathered from a man aged 45-65 years with active or convalescent COVID-19.

The chain is built from TRBV5-1 and TRBJ2-5, with 12 bases fitting TRBD2. The CDR3 is 16 residues long. Germline-derived CDR1 and CDR2 are SGHRS and YFSETQ. V gave up 0 bases and J gave up 2 bases; unmatched junction bases: 2. CDR3 amino acids: CASSLGTSGVQETQYF. In DNA, the CDR3 is TGCGCCAGCAGCTTGGGGACTAGCGGGGTTCAAGAGACCCAGTACTTC.

This clone was recorded once. J is TRBJ2-7 and V is TRBV29-1; tentatively, D is TRBD2 (6 bases). Germline V lookup: CDR1 SQVTM, CDR2 ANQGSEA. The CDR3 spans 13 residues. Trimming pared 2 bases from V and 0 bases from J, leaving 8 bases between. CDR3 sequence reads: CSVELANSYEQYF. CDR3 nucleotide sequence: TGCAGCGTTGAACTAGCGAACTCCTACGAGCAGTACTTC.

This rearrangement joins TRBV19 to TRBJ1-1; D ambiguous. The germline V gene has CDR1 LNHDA and CDR2 SQIVND (reference sequence). CDR3 length: 13 residues. Trimming removed 4 bases from V and 6 bases from J, with 12 bases in between. CDR3 loop: CASSKGIGAEAFF. Here the CDR3 DNA reads TGTGCCAGTAGTAAGGGTATCGGGGCTGAAGCTTTCTTT. Combining the CDR3 with reference TRBV19 and TRBJ1-1 gives the whole variable domain DGGITQSPKYLFRKEGQNVTLSCEQNLNHDAMYWYRQDPGQGLRLIYYSQIVNDFQKGDIAEGYSVSREKKESFPLTVTSAQKNPTAFYLCASSKGIGAEAFFGQGTRLTVV.

The chain has TRBV5-1 and TRBJ2-3, with 7 bases fitting TRBD2. The CDR3 sequence is 16 residues long. Germline values: CDR1 SGHRS, CDR2 YFSETQ. Trimming took 3 bases from V and 0 from J; bases not matched to a gene: 7. The CDR3 coding sequence is TGCGCCAGCAGCTATTACCGGGACTACAGCACAGATACGCAGTATTTT. Protein product: CASSYYRDYSTDTQYF.

Remarks on this clone: It is likely a read error, because the conserved phenylalanine at the end of the CDR3 is missing. Because the CDR3's place on the DNA is in doubt, the DNA is left out and the CDR3 is given as listed by TCRdb. The CDR3 sequence: CASSARRLAG. The V and J genes are TRBV27 and TRBJ2-3; TRBD2 is the table's D call, not checked against the DNA. Germline assignment: CDR1 MNHEY and CDR2 SMNVEV (reference sequence). With termini counted, the CDR3 has 10 amino acids.

This sequence joins TRBV27 and TRBJ1-6; perhaps TRBD1 as D (5 bases). From germline, CDR1 is MNHEY and CDR2 SMNVEV (reference sequence). There are 14 residues in the CDR3. V lost 8 bases, J lost 0 bases, and 8 bases lay in between. CDR3 sequence reads: CASRGSSYNSPLHF. The CDR3 bases are TGTGCCAGCCGGGGGAGCTCCTATAATTCACCCCTCCACTTT.

This clone was picked up a small number of times. V is TRBV14 and J is TRBJ1-1; D is ambiguous. The CDR3 has 14 amino acids. In germline, CDR1 is SGHDN, CDR2 FVKESK. V was clipped by 0 bases and J by 6 bases, with 11 bases between them. The DNA for the CDR3 is TGTGCCAGCAGCCAAGAGACCGGCGGGGCTGAAGCTTTCTTT. Translating gives CASSQETGGAEAFF. Supplemented by reference TRBV14 and TRBJ1-1, the full variable domain reads EAGVTQFPSHSVIEKGQTVTLRCDPISGHDNLYWYRRVMGKEIKFLLHFVKESKQDESGMPNNRFLAERTGGTYSTLKVQPAELEDSGVYFCASSQETGGAEAFFGQGTRLTVV.

V is TRBV3-1 (or the pseudogene TRBV3-2) and J is TRBJ1-2; D is ambiguous. The germline V and J ends were trimmed by 5 bases and 4 bases, with 14 bases remaining between them. The CDR3 extends over 14 amino acids. CDR1 LGHDT and CDR2 YNNKEL come from the germline V gene (reference sequence). The CDR3 sequence: CASSVRSGVYGYTF. The DNA for the CDR3 is TGTGCCAGCAGCGTTAGATCGGGTGTCTATGGCTACACCTTC.

CDR3 sequence: CASSLGAGDGDTQYF. The CDR3 coding sequence is TGTGCCAGCAGCTTAGGCGCGGGGGATGGAGATACGCAGTATTTT. The rearrangement links TRBV11-2 to TRBJ2-3, with 7 bases fitting TRBD2. The CDR3 is 15 amino acids. Germline V gene data show CDR1 as SGHAT and CDR2 as FQNNGV. Trimming cost V 1 base and J 5 bases; bases outside gene matches: 6.